This TCR beta chain originates from a study of blood T cell repertoires in COVID-19. Study information: Samples taken during acute and convalescent COVID-19 were collected in the United States, Italy and Spain. PBMCs, B-cell-depleted T cells, or T cells were the source of the cDNA or gDNA that made up the material.

The V end lost 0 bases, the J end lost 0 bases, and 14 bases lay between the germline ends. Germline V gene data show CDR1 as MGHRA and CDR2 as YSYEKL. The CDR3 length is 18 residues. As handled by the study authors: Amplification with reference gene primers provided the estimates of nucleated cell counts. Assay: immunoSEQ multiplex PCR; the TCRdb copy retains only in-frame clones and omits some. The V and J calls and clone size come from that table; D and trimming were worked out from the DNA. The data contain some 230,000 clones, roughly 90% of them seen just once; the ten biggest clones take up roughly 2.3%.

Material: peripheral blood. This receptor was taken from a young man who had recovered from COVID-19. The genes are TRBV4-1 and TRBJ2-2; possibly TRBD2 for D (5 bases). The CDR3 DNA sequence: TGCGCCAGCAGCCAAGATCCCCCGGCTAGCACGAACACCGGGGAGCTGTTTTTT. Translated: CASSQDPPASTNTGELFF.